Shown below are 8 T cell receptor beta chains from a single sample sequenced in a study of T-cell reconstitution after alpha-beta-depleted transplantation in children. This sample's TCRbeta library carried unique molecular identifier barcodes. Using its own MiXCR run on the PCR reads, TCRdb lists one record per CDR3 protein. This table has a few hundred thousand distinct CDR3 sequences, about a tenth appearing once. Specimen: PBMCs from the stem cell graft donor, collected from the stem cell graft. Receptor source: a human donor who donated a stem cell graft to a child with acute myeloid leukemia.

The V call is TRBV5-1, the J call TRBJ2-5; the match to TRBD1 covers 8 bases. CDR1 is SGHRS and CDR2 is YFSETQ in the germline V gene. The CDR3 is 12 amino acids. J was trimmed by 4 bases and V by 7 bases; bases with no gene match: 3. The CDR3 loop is CASRTGRETQYF. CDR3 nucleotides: TGCGCCAGCCGGACAGGGCGAGAGACCCAGTACTTC.

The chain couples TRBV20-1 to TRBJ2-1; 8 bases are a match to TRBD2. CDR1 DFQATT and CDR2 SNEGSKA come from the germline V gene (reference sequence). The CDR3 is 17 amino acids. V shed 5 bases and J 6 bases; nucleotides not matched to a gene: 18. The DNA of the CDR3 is TGCAGTGCTTCCGGTAAATTTGCGGGAGGTTCTGGCAATGAGCAGTTCTTC. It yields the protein CSASGKFAGGSGNEQFF.

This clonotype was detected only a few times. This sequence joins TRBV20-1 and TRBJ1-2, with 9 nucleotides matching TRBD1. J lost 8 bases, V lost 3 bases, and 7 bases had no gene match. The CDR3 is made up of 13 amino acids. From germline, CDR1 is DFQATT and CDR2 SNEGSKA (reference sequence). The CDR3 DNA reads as TGCAGTGCTAGGGGACAGGGCGAGGGGGGCTACACCTTC. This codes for CSARGQGEGGYTF.

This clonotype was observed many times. The CDR3 DNA follows: TGTGCCAGCAGTCAAAGCTACAGCAGGGTTTTGGGGTTTGGTTACACCTTC. It yields the protein CASSQSYSRVLGFGYTF. The V call is TRBV3-1, the J call TRBJ1-2; D possibly corresponds to TRBD1 (5 bases). CDR1 is LGHDT and CDR2 is YNNKEL in the germline V gene (reference sequence). The CDR3 length is 17 residues. Trimming pared 6 bases from V and 11 bases from J, leaving 31 bases between.

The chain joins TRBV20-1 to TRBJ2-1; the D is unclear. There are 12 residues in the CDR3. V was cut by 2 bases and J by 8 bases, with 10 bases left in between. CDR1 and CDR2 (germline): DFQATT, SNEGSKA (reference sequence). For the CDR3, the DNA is TGCAGTGCTAGACGGCTGAATTATGAGCAGTTCTTC. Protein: CSARRLNYEQFF.

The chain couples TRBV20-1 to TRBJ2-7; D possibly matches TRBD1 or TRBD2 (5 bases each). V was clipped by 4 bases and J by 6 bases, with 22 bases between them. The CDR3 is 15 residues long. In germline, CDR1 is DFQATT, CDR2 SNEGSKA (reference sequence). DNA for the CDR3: TGCAGTGCTAATGTTGGGACGGGAAGTTCACGCGAGCAGTACTTC. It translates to CSANVGTGSSREQYF.

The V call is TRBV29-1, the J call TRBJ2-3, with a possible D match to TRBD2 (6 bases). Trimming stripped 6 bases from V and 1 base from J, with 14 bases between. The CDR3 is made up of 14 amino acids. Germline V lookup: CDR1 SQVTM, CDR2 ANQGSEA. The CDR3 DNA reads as TGCAGCGTAATAGAGGCGGGGCGCACAGATACGCAGTATTTT. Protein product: CSVIEAGRTDTQYF.

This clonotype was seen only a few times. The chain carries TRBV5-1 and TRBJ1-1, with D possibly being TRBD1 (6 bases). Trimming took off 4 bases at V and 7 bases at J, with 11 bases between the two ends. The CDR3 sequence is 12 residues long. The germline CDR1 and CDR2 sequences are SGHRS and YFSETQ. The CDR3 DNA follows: TGCGCCAGCAGCAAGACAGGCTATGAAGCTTTCTTT. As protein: CASSKTGYEAFF.